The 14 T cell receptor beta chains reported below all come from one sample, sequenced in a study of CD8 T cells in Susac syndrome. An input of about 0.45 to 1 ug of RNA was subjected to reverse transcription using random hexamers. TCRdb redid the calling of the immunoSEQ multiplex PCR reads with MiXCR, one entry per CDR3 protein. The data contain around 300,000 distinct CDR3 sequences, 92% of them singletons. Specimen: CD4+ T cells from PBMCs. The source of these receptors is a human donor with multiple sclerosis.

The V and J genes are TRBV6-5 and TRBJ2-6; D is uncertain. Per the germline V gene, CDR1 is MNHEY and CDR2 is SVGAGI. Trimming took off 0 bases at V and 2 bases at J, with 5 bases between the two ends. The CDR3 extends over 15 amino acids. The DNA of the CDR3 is TGTGCCAGCAGTTACTCGGGTGCTGGGGCCAACGTCCTGACTTTC. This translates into CASSYSGAGANVLTF.

CDR3 sequence reads: CASSSPSGGLASNNEQFF. As DNA, the CDR3 is TGTGCCAGCAGCTCCCCGAGCGGGGGCCTGGCTTCCAACAATGAGCAGTTCTTC. The V and J genes are TRBV7-3 and TRBJ2-1, with 8 bases fitting TRBD2. Germline CDR1 and CDR2: SGHTA and FQGTGA. V was pared by 4 bases and J by 5 bases, with 16 bases of the junction left unmatched. The CDR3 loop spans 18 amino acids.

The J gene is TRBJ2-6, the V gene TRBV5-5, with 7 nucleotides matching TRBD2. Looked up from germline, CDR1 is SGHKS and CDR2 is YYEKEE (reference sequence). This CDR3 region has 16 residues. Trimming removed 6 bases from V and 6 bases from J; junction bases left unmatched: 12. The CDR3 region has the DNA TGTGCCAGCACTTGGGTGGGGGGGTCGGAGGCCAACGTCCTGACTTTC. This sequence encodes CASTWVGGSEANVLTF.

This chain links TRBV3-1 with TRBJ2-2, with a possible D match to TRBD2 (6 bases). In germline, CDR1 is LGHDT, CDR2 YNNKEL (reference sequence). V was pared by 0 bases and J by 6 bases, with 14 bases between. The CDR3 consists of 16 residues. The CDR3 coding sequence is TGTGCCAGCAGCCAAGATCTCGGGGGAGCGGCCGGGGAGCTGTTTTTT. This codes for CASSQDLGGAAGELFF.

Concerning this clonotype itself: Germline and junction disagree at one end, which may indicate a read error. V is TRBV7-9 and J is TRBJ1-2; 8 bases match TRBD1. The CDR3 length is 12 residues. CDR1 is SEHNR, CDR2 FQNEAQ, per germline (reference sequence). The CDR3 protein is CASSPRQGPVAF. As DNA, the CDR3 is TGTGCCAGCAGTCCCCGACAGGGGCCGGTGGCCTTC. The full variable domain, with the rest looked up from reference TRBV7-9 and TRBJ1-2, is DTGVSQNPRHKITKRGQNVTFRCDPISEHNRLYWYRQTLGQGPEFLTYFQNEAQLEKSRLLSDRFSAERPKGSFSTLEIQRTEQGDSAMYLCASSPRQGPVAFGSGTRLTVV.

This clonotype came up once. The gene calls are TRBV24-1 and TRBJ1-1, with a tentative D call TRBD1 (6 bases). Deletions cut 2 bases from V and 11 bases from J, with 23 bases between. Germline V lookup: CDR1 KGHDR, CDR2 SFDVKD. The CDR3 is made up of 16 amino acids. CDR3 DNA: TGTGCCACCAGTGATTCCCGGAACCCAAACTCCCAGGGGGCTTTCTTT. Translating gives CATSDSRNPNSQGAFF.

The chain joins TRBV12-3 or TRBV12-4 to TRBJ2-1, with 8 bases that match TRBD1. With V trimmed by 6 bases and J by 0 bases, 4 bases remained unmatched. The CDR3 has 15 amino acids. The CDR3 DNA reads TGTGCCAGCAGACAGGGGGACAGCTCCTACAATGAGCAGTTCTTC. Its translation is CASRQGDSSYNEQFF.

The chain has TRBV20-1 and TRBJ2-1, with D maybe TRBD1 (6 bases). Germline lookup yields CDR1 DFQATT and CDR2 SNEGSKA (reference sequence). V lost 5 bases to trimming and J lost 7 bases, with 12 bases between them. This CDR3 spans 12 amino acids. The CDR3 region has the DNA TGCAGTGCTCAGGGGCCATATAATGAGCAGTTCTTC. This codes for CSAQGPYNEQFF.

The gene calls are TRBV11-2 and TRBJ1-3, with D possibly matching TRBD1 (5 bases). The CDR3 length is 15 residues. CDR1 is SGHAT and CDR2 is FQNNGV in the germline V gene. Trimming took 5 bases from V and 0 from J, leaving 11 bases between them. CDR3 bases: TGTGCCAGCAGCCCCCGTGGGGGCTCTGGAAACACCATATATTTT. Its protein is CASSPRGGSGNTIYF.

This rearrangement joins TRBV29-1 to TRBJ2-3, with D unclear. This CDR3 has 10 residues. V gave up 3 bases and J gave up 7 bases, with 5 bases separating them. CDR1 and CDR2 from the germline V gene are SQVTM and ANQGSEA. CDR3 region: CSVEENTQYF. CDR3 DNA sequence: TGCAGCGTTGAGGAAAATACGCAGTATTTT.

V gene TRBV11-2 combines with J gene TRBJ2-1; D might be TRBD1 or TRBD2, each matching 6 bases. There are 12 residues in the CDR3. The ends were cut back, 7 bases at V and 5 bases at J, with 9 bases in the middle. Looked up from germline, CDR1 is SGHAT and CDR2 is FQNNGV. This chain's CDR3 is CASKGGHNEQFF. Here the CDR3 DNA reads TGTGCCAGCAAAGGGGGGCACAATGAGCAGTTCTTC.

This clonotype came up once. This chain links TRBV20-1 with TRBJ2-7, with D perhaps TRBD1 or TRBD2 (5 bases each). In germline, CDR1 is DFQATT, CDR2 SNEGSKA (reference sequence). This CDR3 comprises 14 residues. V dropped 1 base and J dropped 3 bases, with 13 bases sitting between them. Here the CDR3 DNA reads TGCAGTGCTAGAGGACAAAGAGGGGTCTACGAGCAGTACTTC. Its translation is CSARGQRGVYEQYF.

Here the CDR3 DNA reads TGTGCCAGCAGCTCTCGACAGAGACTAAGCACAGATACGCAGTATTTT. Encoded protein: CASSSRQRLSTDTQYF. V and J are TRBV7-9 and TRBJ2-3; TRBD1 or TRBD2 may be the D gene (5 bases each). Trimming shortened V by 4 bases and J by 0 bases, and 14 bases separated the two germline ends. Germline loops: CDR1 SEHNR, CDR2 FQNEAQ (reference sequence). This CDR3 spans 16 amino acids.

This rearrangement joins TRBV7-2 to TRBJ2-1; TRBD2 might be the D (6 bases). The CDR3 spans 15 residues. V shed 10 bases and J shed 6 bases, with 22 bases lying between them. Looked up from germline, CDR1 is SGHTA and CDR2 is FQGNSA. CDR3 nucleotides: TGTGCCACTGCCCGGAGCGGGTTCCAATCCAATGAGCAGTTCTTC. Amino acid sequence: CATARSGFQSNEQFF.